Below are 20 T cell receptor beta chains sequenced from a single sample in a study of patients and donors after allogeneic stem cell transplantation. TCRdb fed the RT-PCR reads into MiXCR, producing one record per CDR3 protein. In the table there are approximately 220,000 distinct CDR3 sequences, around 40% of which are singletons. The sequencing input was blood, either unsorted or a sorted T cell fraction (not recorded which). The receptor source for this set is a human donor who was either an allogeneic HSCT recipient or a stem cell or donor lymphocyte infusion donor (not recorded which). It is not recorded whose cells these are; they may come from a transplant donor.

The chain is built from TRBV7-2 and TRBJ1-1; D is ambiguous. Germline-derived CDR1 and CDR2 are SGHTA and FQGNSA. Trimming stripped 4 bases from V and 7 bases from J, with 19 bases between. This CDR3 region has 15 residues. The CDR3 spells CASSSQKGPLSEAFF. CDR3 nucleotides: TGTGCCAGCAGCTCCCAGAAGGGCCCCCTTAGTGAAGCTTTCTTT. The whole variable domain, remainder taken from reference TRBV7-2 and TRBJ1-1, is GAGVSQSPSNKVTEKGKDVELRCDPISGHTALYWYRQSLGQGLEFLIYFQGNSAPDKSGLPSDRFSAERTGGSVSTLTIQRTQQEDSAVYLCASSSQKGPLSEAFFGQGTRLTVV.

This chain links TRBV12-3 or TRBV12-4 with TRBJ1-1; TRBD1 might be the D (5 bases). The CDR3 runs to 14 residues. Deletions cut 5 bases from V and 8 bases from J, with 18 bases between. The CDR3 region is CASSPSQVTGEAFF. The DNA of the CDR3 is TGTGCCAGCAGTCCCTCACAGGTCACGGGGGAAGCTTTCTTT.

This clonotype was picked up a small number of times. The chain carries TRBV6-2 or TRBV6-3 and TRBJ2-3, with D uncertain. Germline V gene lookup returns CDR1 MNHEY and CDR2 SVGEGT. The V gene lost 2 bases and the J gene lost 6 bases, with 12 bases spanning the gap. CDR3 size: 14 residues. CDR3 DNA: TGTGCCAGCAGTTACAGGCGAATTACGGATACGCAGTATTTT. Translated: CASSYRRITDTQYF.

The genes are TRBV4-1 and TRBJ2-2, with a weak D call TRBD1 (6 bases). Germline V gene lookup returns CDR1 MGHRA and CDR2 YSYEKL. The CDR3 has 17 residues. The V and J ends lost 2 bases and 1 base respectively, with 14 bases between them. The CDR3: CASSQKRGQQNTGELFF. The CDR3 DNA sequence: TGCGCCAGCAGCCAAAAACGAGGACAGCAGAACACCGGGGAGCTGTTTTTT.

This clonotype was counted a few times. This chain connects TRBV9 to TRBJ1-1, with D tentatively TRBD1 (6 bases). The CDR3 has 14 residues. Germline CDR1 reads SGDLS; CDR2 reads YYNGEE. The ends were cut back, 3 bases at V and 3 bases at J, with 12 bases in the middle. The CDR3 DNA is TGTGCCAGCAGCGCGCAGGGGTACTACACTGAAGCTTTCTTT. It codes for CASSAQGYYTEAFF. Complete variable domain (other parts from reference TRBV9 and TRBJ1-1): DSGVTQTPKHLITATGQRVTLRCSPRSGDLSVYWYQQSLDQGLQFLIQYYNGEERAKGNILERFSAQQFPDLHSELNLSSLELGDSALYFCASSAQGYYTEAFFGQGTRLTVV.

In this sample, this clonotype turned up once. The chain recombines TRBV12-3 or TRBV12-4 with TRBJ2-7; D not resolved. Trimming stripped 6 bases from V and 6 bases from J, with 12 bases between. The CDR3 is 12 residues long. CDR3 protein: CASSPGLTEQYF. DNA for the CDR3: TGTGCCAGCAGCCCCGGGTTAACCGAGCAGTACTTC.

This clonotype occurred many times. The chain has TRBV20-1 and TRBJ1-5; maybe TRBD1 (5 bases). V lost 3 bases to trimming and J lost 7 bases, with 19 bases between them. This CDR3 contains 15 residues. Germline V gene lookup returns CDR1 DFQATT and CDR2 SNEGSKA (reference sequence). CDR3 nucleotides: TGCAGTGCTAGCCTCCAGGGCCAGGGCCCCCAGCCCCAGCATTTT. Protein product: CSASLQGQGPQPQHF.

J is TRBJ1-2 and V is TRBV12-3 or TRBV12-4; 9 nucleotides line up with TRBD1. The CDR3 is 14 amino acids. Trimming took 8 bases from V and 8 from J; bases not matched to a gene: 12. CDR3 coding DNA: TGTGCCAGCGCCGCCGGGACAGGGTCTTGGGGCTACACCTTC. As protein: CASAAGTGSWGYTF.

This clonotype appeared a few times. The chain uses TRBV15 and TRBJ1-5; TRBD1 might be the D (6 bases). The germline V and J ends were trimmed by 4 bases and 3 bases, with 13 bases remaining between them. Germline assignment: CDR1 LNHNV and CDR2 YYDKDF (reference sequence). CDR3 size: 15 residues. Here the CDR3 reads CATSTTGTPNQPQHF. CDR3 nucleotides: TGTGCCACCAGCACGACCGGGACACCCAATCAGCCCCAGCATTTT.

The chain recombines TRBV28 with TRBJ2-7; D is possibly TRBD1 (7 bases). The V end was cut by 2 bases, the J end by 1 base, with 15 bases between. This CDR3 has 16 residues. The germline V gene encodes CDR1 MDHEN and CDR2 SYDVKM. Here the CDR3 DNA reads TGTGCCAGCAGTTTAGCAGGAGGGACAGCTTCCTACGAGCAGTACTTC. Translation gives CASSLAGGTASYEQYF. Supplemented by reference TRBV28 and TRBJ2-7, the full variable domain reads DVKVTQSSRYLVKRTGEKVFLECVQDMDHENMFWYRQDPGLGLRLIYFSYDVKMKEKGDIPEGYSVSREKKERFSLILESASTNQTSMYLCASSLAGGTASYEQYFGPGTRLTVT.

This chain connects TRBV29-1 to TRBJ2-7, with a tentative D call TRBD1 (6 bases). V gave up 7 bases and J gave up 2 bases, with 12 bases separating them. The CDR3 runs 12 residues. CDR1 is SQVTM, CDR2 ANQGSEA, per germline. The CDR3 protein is CSARDTPYEQYF. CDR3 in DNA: TGCAGCGCCAGGGACACCCCCTACGAGCAGTACTTC.

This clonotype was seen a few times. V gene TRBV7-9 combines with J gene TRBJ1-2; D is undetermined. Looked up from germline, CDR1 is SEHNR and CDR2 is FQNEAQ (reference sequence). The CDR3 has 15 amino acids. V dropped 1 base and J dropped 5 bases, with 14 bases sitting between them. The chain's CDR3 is CASSLGSGRAYGYTF. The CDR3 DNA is TGTGCCAGCAGCTTAGGGTCCGGAAGGGCTTATGGCTACACCTTC.

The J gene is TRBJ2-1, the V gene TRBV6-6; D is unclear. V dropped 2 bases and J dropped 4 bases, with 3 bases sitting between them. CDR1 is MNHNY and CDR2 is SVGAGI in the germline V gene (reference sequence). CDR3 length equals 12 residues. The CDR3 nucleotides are TGTGCCAGCAGTTACCTGTACAATGAGCAGTTCTTC. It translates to CASSYLYNEQFF.

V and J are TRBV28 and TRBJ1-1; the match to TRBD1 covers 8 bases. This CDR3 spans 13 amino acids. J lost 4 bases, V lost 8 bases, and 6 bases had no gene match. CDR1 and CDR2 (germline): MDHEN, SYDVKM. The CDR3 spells CASRTGSGTEAFF. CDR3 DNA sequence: TGTGCCAGCCGGACAGGGTCGGGCACTGAAGCTTTCTTT.

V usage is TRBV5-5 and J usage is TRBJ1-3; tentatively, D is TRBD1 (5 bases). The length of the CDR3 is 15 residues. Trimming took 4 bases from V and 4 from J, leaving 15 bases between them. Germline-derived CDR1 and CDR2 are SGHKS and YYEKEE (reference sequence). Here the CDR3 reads CASSAWDAEGNTIYF. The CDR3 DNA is TGTGCCAGCAGCGCGTGGGACGCGGAGGGAAACACCATATATTTT.

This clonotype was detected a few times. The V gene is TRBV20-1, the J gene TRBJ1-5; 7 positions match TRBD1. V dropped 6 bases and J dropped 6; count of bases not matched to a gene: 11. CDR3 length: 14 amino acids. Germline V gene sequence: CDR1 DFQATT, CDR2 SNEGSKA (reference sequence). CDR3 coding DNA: TGCAGTGCAAATGCCGGGACAGTATCTCAGCCCCAGCATTTT. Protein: CSANAGTVSQPQHF.

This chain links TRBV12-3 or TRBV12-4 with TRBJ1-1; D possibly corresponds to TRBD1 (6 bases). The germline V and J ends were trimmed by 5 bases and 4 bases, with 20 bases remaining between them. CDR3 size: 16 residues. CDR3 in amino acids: CASSHLQGRGGTEAFF. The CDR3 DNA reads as TGTGCCAGCAGTCACTTACAGGGAAGGGGGGGCACTGAAGCTTTCTTT.

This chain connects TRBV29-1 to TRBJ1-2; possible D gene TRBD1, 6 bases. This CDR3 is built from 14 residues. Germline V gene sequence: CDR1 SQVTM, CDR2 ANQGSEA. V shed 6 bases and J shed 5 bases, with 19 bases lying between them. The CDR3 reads CSVITPDRLYGYTF. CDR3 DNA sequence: TGCAGCGTGATTACACCCGACAGGCTGTATGGCTACACCTTC.

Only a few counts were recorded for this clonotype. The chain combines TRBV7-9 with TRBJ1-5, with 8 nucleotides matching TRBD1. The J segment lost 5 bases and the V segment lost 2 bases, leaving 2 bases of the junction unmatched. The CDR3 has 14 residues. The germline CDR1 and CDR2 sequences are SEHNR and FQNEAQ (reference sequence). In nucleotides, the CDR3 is TGTGCCAGCAGCTTACAGGGGGCGGATCAGCCCCAGCATTTT. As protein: CASSLQGADQPQHF. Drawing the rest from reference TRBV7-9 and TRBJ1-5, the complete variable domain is DTGVSQNPRHKITKRGQNVTFRCDPISEHNRLYWYRQTLGQGPEFLTYFQNEAQLEKSRLLSDRFSAERPKGSFSTLEIQRTEQGDSAMYLCASSLQGADQPQHFGDGTRLSIL.

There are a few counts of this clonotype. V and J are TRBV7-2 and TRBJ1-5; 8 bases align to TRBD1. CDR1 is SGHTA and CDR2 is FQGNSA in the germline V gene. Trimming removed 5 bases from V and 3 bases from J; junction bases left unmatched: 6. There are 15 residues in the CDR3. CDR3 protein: CASSPRQGNNQPQHF. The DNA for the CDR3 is TGTGCCAGCAGCCCAAGACAGGGGAACAATCAGCCCCAGCATTTT.